This TCR beta chain appears in the sequencing data of a study of blood T cell repertoires in COVID-19. Overall study: Nucleic acid was either cDNA or gDNA, and it came from T cells, B-cell-depleted T cells, or PBMCs.

The CDR3 has 16 amino acids. V trimming: 1 base; J trimming: 2 bases; junction bases outside the gene matches: 8. Germline values: CDR1 SGHRS, CDR2 YFSETQ. The assay was immunoSEQ multiplex PCR, and TCRdb's table has in-frame clones only and misses some. Of some 150,000 clones detected, approximately 80% appear once; the ten largest clones hold around 13%. The source material was peripheral blood. The V and J genes are TRBV5-1 and TRBJ2-5, with 7 bases fitting TRBD1. This clonotype was sampled from a man in his fifties or sixties with active or convalescent COVID-19. The CDR3 bases are TGCGCCAGCAGCTTGACCCCGACAGGGAATCAAGAGACCCAGTACTTC. It encodes CASSLTPTGNQETQYF.